What follows are 16 T cell receptor beta chains derived from one specimen sequenced in a study of blood T cell repertoires in COVID-19. The method was immunoSEQ multiplex PCR; TCRdb's version includes in-frame clones alone and lacks a portion of them. The table includes roughly 250,000 clones, around 88% detected once. Sequenced sample: peripheral blood. The receptors were sampled from a man in his forties with active or convalescent COVID-19.

As DNA, the CDR3 is TGCGCCAGCAGCCAGCTAGCGGACTACAATGAGCAGTTCTTC. Translating gives CASSQLADYNEQFF. This sequence joins TRBV4-1 and TRBJ2-1; 7 nucleotides agree with TRBD2. The CDR3 spans 14 residues. CDR1 is MGHRA, CDR2 YSYEKL, per germline. V dropped 3 bases and J dropped 3; count of bases not matched to a gene: 2.

The gene calls are TRBV30 and TRBJ1-2; 8 bases fit TRBD1. The trim removed 4 bases at V and 5 bases at J, leaving 3 bases unmatched. This CDR3 has 12 residues. The germline V gene encodes CDR1 GTSNPN and CDR2 SVGIG (reference sequence). CDR3 in DNA: TGTGCCTGGACAGGACAGGGTTATGGCTACACCTTC. It translates to CAWTGQGYGYTF.

The chain combines TRBV19 with TRBJ1-5; D is uncertain. V lost 3 bases and J lost 2, with 17 bases in between. The CDR3 is made up of 17 amino acids. CDR1 is LNHDA, CDR2 SQIVND, per germline (reference sequence). Here the CDR3 DNA reads TGTGCCAGTAGTATCGGAAGGACCTCCGGGGGCAATCAGCCCCAGCATTTT. This sequence encodes CASSIGRTSGGNQPQHF.

This clone occurred a few times. The rearrangement uses TRBV19 and TRBJ1-6; D call uncertain. The CDR3 is made up of 13 amino acids. CDR1 LNHDA and CDR2 SQIVND come from the germline V gene (reference sequence). V lost 10 bases and J lost 6, with 13 bases in between. The CDR3 protein is CATQPGFNSPLHF. The CDR3 coding sequence is TGTGCCACTCAGCCGGGGTTTAATTCACCCCTCCACTTT.

There are a few counts of this clone. V and J are TRBV3-1 (or the pseudogene TRBV3-2) and TRBJ2-7, with 7 bases aligning to TRBD2. Germline-derived CDR1 and CDR2 are LGHDT and YNNKEL (reference sequence). The CDR3 has 16 residues. Germline trimming cut 0 bases from V and 2 bases from J; bases unmatched to any gene: 7. CDR3 coding DNA: TGTGCCAGCAGCCAAGATCCGCCTAGCGGAACCTACGAGCAGTACTTC. Amino acid sequence: CASSQDPPSGTYEQYF.

The rearrangement uses TRBV7-9 and TRBJ1-6; possible D gene TRBD1, 5 bases. V lost 5 bases and J 7 bases, leaving 15 bases between the germline ends. The CDR3 consists of 15 residues. Looked up from germline, CDR1 is SEHNR and CDR2 is FQNEAQ (reference sequence). The CDR3 loop is CASSGQTVVNSPLHF. The CDR3 region has the DNA TGTGCCAGCAGCGGCCAGACAGTGGTGAATTCACCCCTCCACTTT.

The chain carries TRBV11-2 and TRBJ2-7; 8 bases match TRBD2. The germline V gene encodes CDR1 SGHAT and CDR2 FQNNGV. The V segment lost 5 bases and the J segment 7 bases; nucleotides outside the gene matches: 10. There are 14 residues in the CDR3. CDR3 residues: CASSPGLGFKEQYF. Written as DNA, the CDR3 is TGTGCCAGCAGCCCGGGACTAGGTTTTAAAGAGCAGTACTTC.

The rearrangement joins TRBV9 to TRBJ2-2; 9 bases align to TRBD2. CDR3 size: 16 residues. Trimming removed 2 bases from V and 6 bases from J; junction bases left unmatched: 8. Germline V gene lookup returns CDR1 SGDLS and CDR2 YYNGEE. The CDR3: CASSVPAGGVPGELFF. CDR3 sequence (DNA): TGTGCCAGCAGCGTCCCAGCGGGAGGCGTTCCCGGGGAGCTGTTTTTT.

The rearrangement joins TRBV9 to TRBJ2-5, with 11 bases lining up with TRBD2. Per germline, CDR1 SGDLS and CDR2 YYNGEE. The CDR3 consists of 15 residues. Trimming cost V 7 bases and J 2 bases; bases outside gene matches: 7. CDR3 amino acids: CASGVGLAVQETQYF. The CDR3 DNA follows: TGTGCCAGCGGAGTGGGACTAGCGGTTCAAGAGACCCAGTACTTC.

The V call is TRBV24-1, the J call TRBJ2-2; a possible D gene is TRBD1 (6 bases). With 4 bases removed from V and 4 bases from J, the gap between germline ends came to 18 bases. This CDR3 is 17 amino acids long. Germline-derived CDR1 and CDR2 are KGHDR and SFDVKD. The CDR3 region is CATSDNRRGSLTGELFF. The CDR3 DNA sequence: TGTGCCACCAGTGACAACCGCAGGGGCTCCCTCACCGGGGAGCTGTTTTTT.

The chain employs TRBV4-3 and TRBJ2-7; maybe TRBD2 (6 bases). V shed 0 bases and J shed 0 bases, with 21 bases lying between them. This CDR3 has 19 amino acids. The germline gives CDR1 LGHNA, CDR2 YSLEER. The CDR3, as DNA: TGCGCCAGCAGCCAAGATTCGGGAATTGTAGGGGACTTCTCCTACGAGCAGTACTTC. Amino acids: CASSQDSGIVGDFSYEQYF.

This clone has a single count. The rearrangement links TRBV7-9 to TRBJ1-5, with D tentatively TRBD1 (5 bases). The CDR3 spans 13 residues. Germline CDR1 SEHNR, CDR2 FQNEAQ (reference sequence). With 6 bases removed from V and 7 bases from J, the gap between germline ends came to 13 bases. The CDR3 DNA reads TGTGCCAGCAGTTCGGGGGATCGGCAGCCCCAGCATTTT. It translates to CASSSGDRQPQHF.

V gene TRBV9 combines with J gene TRBJ2-7; 10 bases are shared with TRBD1. The length of the CDR3 is 15 residues. V lost 0 bases to trimming and J lost 7 bases; unmatched junction nucleotides: 7. Germline values: CDR1 SGDLS, CDR2 YYNGEE. CDR3 bases: TGTGCCAGCAGCGTAGCGGGGGGACAGGGGTCGGAGCAGTACTTC. This encodes CASSVAGGQGSEQYF.

This clone has more than one count but fewer than ten. V gene TRBV9 combines with J gene TRBJ1-1; D gene ambiguous. V lost 0 bases and J lost 6, with 9 bases in between. Germline V gene lookup returns CDR1 SGDLS and CDR2 YYNGEE. The CDR3 runs to 13 residues. The CDR3 protein is CASSVVGSPEAFF. The CDR3, as DNA: TGTGCCAGCAGCGTAGTAGGGAGTCCTGAAGCTTTCTTT.

The chain couples TRBV7-9 to TRBJ2-3; D may be TRBD2 (6 bases). Germline CDR1 and CDR2: SEHNR and FQNEAQ (reference sequence). This CDR3 is 15 amino acids long. The germline V and J ends were trimmed by 1 base and 2 bases, with 10 bases remaining between them. CDR3 residues: CASSLVRGNTDTQYF. The DNA of the CDR3 is TGTGCCAGCAGCTTAGTGCGGGGTAACACAGATACGCAGTATTTT.

The V and J genes are TRBV5-1 and TRBJ2-7; 7 bases line up with TRBD2. The ends lost 4 bases at V and 1 base at J; junction bases unmatched: 5. The CDR3 loop spans 14 amino acids. Germline V gives CDR1 SGHRS, CDR2 YFSETQ. The CDR3 sequence: CASSNRGLSYEQYF. The CDR3 DNA reads TGCGCCAGCAGCAACCGGGGACTATCCTACGAGCAGTACTTC.